Below, one T cell receptor (beta chain) is given with its context. TCRalpha along with TCRbeta cDNA was subjected to two nested PCRs lasting 16 and 9 cycles. TCRdb re-called the 5' RACE reads, yielding one record per CDR3 amino acid sequence without DNA. The sample yields 400,000 or so distinct CDR3 sequences, of which the top ten take up 2% to 2.5%. The source of the sample is a study of monozygotic twins with inflammatory bowel disease. This CDR3 contains 15 residues. Germline V gives CDR1 SGHRS, CDR2 YFSETQ. This sequence joins TRBV5-1 and TRBJ2-3. Sequenced input: blood. This clonotype was obtained from a human donor with ulcerative colitis or Crohn's disease, or a healthy co-twin of an affected twin (not recorded which). The CDR3 protein is CASSLAEGVSDTQYF. Variable domain in full (rest from reference TRBV5-1 and TRBJ2-3): KAGVTQTPRYLIKTRGQQVTLSCSPISGHRSVSWYQQTPGQGLQFLFEYFSETQRNKGNFPGRFSGRQFSNSRSEMNVSTLELGDSALYLCASSLAEGVSDTQYFGPGTRLTVL.